This T cell receptor (beta chain) was sequenced during a study of PD-1 blockade in classical Hodgkin lymphoma (dated by TCRdb to the early 2020s). Describing the broader study: Nivolumab dosing was 3 mg/kg intravenously every 2 weeks, continuing until either disease progression or unacceptable toxicity. To define a peripheral blood immune signature of response to PD-1 blockade in classical Hodgkin lymphoma, the study combined TCR beta sequencing with CyTOF.

Interpreted using the paper, the time point label stands for: cycle 2 day 1 (C2D1) of nivolumab. Every trial patient had relapsed after autologous stem cell transplantation, and cohorts A, B and C differed in prior brentuximab vedotin exposure. The trial cohort included 50 to 70 patients with relapsed/refractory classical Hodgkin lymphoma, and each patient had a best overall response of complete response, partial response or progressive disease. Trial patients were treated with single-agent nivolumab in the multi-cohort phase II CheckMate 205 trial. An independent review committee assessed best overall response using the 2007 International Working Group response criteria. Trial PBMCs were obtained immediately prior to nivolumab initiation (C1D1) and on therapy at cycle 2 day 1 and cycle 4 day 1. Peripheral blood was collected in 8 mL Vacutainer Cell Preparation Tubes, from which PBMCs were isolated by centrifugation and then cryopreserved.

The Qiagen DNeasy kit was used to extract genomic DNA both from unsorted PBMCs and from the negatively selected CD4+ and CD8+ fractions. Using primers that anneal to V and J segments, immunoSEQ multiplex PCR amplified the TCR beta CDR3 regions. A synthetic immune receptor repertoire was used to minimize amplification bias, and remaining bias was computationally removed after sequencing. Per the source publication's procedure: Repertoire diversity was quantified as the Shannon entropy index using custom Python scripts. Unsorted, CD4+ and CD8+ repertoires were analyzed separately, except in combined analyses where CD4+ and CD8+ sequences were merged in silico. Clonal expansion was defined as at least a 2-fold frequency increase after treatment relative to C1D1, with a pseudocount of 0.5 for undetected baseline clones. Singleton clones were defined as clones with 0 or 1 copy at C1D1, and non-singleton clones were defined as clones with 2 or more copies. Clones expanded in unsorted samples were annotated as CD4+, CD8+ or unknown by matching protein sequences in sorted samples from the same patient. Wilcoxon tests were applied to paired samples to test diversity changes from C1D1 to C4D1. In TCRdb, the immuneACCESS table is reduced to in-frame sequences with V and J assigned. These tables do not hold every clone; where another copy was compared, an unresolved V gene accounts for under half, and the others remain unexplained. That table furnishes V, J and clone size, whereas the DNA furnished D and trimming. Recorded for this sample are around 44,000 clones; about 85% of them occurred a single time. The ten largest clones represent just over 5.5% of the sample.

This clone has a handful of counts. Its specific antigen is unknown. Base qualities are missing; no much larger clone stands one base away. The V and J ends are trimmed by 1 base and 9 bases, leaving 17 bases between them. Reading the germline V gene (reference sequence) gives CDR1 SGHNT and CDR2 YYREEE. The CDR3 has 16 amino acids, counting the end cysteine and phenylalanine. Left in the record is the CDR3 DNA by itself, 48 bases read in frame from the first base. The investigation overall reported the following: Lower diversity was seen in patients whose nivolumab began less than 1 year after ASCT, and these patients were left out of later analyses so that immune reconstitution would not confound the results. CD4+ but not CD8+ TCR diversity rose significantly by C4D1 (p=0.0027 vs p=0.16), most apparent in complete responders (p=0.02). Baseline diversity similar to that of newly diagnosed patients was observed in trial patients achieving complete response, whereas significantly lower diversity was observed in partial responders and progressors. The study was restricted to a single clinical trial cohort, and the causes of repertoire differences, possibly disease activity or prior therapy, were left undefined. Baseline TCR diversity was reported as lower in newly diagnosed patients than in healthy donors, and lower still in relapsed/refractory patients.

The sample was peripheral blood mononuclear cells (PBMCs), taken before the second cycle of nivolumab. This TCR derives from a human donor with classical Hodgkin lymphoma. The sequence joins TRBV5-4 to TRBJ1-6; the D gene assignment is ambiguous. The sequenced DNA: TGTGCCAGCAGCTTGATCTCGGGCAGAACAGCTTCACCCCTCCACTTT. It is translated as CASSLISGRTASPLHF.